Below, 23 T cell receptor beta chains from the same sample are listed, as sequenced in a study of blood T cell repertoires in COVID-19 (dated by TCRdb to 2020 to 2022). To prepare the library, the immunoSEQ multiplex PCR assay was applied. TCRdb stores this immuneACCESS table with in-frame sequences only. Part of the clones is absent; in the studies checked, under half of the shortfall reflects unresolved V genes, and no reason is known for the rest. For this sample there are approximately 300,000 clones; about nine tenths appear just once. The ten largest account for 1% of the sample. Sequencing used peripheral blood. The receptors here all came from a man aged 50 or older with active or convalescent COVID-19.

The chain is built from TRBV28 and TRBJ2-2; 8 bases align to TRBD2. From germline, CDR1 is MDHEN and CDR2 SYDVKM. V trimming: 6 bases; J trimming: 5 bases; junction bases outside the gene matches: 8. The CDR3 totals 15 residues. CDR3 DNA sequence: TGTGCCAGCAGGACCGGGGGGGGCTGGACCGGGGAGCTGTTTTTT. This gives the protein CASRTGGGWTGELFF.

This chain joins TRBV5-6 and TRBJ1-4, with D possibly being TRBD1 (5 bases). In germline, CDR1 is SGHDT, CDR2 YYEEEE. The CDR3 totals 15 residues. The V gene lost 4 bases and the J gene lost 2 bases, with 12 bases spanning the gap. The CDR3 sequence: CASSTTGRTNEKLFF. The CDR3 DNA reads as TGTGCCAGCAGCACTACAGGACGCACTAATGAAAAACTGTTTTTT.

CDR3 residues: CASSSAGANTEAFF. DNA for the CDR3: TGTGCCAGCAGTTCCGCTGGGGCGAACACTGAAGCTTTCTTT. The V gene is TRBV6-5, the J gene TRBJ1-1; D is possibly TRBD1 (5 bases). This CDR3 region has 14 residues. Trimming pared 4 bases from V and 1 base from J, leaving 10 bases between. Germline V lookup: CDR1 MNHEY, CDR2 SVGAGI.

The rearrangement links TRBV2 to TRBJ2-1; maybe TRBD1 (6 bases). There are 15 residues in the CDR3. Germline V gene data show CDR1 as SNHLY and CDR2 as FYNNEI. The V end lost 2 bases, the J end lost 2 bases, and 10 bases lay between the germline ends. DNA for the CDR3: TGTGCCAGCAGTGAATATGGACAGACCTACAATGAGCAGTTCTTC. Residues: CASSEYGQTYNEQFF. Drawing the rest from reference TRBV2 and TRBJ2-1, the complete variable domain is EPEVTQTPSHQVTQMGQEVILRCVPISNHLYFYWYRQILGQKVEFLVSFYNNEISEKSEIFDDQFSVERPDGSNFTLKIRSTKLEDSAMYFCASSEYGQTYNEQFFGPGTRLTVL.

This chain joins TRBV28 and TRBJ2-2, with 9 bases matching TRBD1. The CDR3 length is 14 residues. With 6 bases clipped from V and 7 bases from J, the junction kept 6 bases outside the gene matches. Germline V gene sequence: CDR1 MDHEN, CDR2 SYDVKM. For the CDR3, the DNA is TGTGCCAGCAGCGCTGGGACAGGGCTCGGGGAGCTGTTTTTT. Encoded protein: CASSAGTGLGELFF. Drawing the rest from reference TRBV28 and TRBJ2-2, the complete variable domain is DVKVTQSSRYLVKRTGEKVFLECVQDMDHENMFWYRQDPGLGLRLIYFSYDVKMKEKGDIPEGYSVSREKKERFSLILESASTNQTSMYLCASSAGTGLGELFFGEGSRLTVL.

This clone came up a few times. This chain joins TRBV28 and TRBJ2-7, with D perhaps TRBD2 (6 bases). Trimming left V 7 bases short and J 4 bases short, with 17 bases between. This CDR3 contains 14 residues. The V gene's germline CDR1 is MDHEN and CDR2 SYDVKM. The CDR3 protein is CASTGTGDLYEQYF. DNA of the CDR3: TGTGCCAGCACCGGGACTGGAGATTTGTACGAGCAGTACTTC.

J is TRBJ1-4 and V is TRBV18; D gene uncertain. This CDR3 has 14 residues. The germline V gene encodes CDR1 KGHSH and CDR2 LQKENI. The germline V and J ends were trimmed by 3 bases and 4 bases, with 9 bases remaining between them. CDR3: CASSPGGNNEKLFF. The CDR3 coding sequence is TGTGCCAGCTCACCGGGCGGGAATAATGAAAAACTGTTTTTT.

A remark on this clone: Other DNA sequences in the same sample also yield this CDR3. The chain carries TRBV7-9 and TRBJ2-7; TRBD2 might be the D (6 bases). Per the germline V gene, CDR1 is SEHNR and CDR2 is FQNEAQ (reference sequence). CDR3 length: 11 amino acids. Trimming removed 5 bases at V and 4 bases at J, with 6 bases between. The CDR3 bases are TGTGCCAGCAGCCGGGAGTACGAGCAGTACTTC. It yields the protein CASSREYEQYF.

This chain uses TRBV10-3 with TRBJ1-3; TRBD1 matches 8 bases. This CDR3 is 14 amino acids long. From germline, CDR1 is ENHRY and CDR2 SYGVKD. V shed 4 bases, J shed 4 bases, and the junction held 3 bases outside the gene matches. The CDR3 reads CAISGTGNGNTIYF. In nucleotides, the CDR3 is TGTGCCATCAGTGGGACAGGGAACGGAAACACCATATATTTT.

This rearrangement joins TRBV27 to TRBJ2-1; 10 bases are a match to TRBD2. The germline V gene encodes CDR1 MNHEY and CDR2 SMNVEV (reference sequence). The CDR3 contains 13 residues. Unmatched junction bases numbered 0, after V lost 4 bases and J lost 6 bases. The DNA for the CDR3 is TGTGCCAGCAGTTGGACTAGCGGCAATGAGCAGTTCTTC. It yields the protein CASSWTSGNEQFF.

The CDR3 here is CASNRGSGGYNEQFF. The CDR3 DNA sequence: TGTGCCAGCAACCGTGGTAGCGGGGGTTACAATGAGCAGTTCTTC. V and J are TRBV27 and TRBJ2-1; 9 bases agree with TRBD2. The CDR3 length is 15 residues. V gave up 7 bases and J gave up 4 bases; unmatched junction bases: 8. The V gene's germline CDR1 is MNHEY and CDR2 SMNVEV (reference sequence).

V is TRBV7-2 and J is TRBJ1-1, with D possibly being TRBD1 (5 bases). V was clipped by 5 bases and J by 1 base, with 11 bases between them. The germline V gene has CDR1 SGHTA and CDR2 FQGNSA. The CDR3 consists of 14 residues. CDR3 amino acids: CASSPGHRNTEAFF. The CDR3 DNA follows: TGTGCCAGCAGCCCCGGACATCGGAACACTGAAGCTTTCTTT.

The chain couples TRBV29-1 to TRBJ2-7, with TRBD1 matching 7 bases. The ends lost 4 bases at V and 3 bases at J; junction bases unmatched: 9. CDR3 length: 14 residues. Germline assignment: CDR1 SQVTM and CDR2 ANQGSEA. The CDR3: CSVAGRQGDYEQYF. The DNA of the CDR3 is TGCAGCGTTGCGGGGCGGCAGGGGGACTACGAGCAGTACTTC.

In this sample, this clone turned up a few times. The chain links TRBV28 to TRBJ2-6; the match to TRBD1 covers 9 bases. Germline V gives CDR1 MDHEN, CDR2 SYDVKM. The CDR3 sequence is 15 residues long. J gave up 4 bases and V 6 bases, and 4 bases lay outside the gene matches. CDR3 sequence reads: CASSHRGPGANVLTF. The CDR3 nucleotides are TGTGCCAGCAGCCACAGGGGGCCGGGGGCCAACGTCCTGACTTTC. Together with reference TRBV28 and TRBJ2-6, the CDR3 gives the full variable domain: DVKVTQSSRYLVKRTGEKVFLECVQDMDHENMFWYRQDPGLGLRLIYFSYDVKMKEKGDIPEGYSVSREKKERFSLILESASTNQTSMYLCASSHRGPGANVLTFGAGSRLTVL.

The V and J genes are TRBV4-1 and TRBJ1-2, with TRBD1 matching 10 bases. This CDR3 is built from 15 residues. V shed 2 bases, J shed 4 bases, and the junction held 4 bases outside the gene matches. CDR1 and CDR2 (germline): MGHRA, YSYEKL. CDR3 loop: CASSQSRQGAYGYTF. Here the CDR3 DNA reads TGCGCCAGCAGCCAAAGTAGACAGGGGGCCTATGGCTACACCTTC.

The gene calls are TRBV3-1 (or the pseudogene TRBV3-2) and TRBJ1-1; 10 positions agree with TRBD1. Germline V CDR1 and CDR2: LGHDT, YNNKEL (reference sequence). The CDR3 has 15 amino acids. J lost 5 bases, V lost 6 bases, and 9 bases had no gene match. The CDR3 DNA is TGTGCCAGCAGTCGACAGGGGGCTGAAAGGACTGAAGCTTTCTTT. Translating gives CASSRQGAERTEAFF.

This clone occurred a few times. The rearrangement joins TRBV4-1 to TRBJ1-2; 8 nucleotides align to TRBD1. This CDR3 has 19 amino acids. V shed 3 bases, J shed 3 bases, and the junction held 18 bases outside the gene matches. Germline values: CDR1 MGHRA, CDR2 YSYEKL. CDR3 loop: CASSHLTRQWDRPDYGYTF. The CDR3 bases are TGCGCCAGCAGCCACCTAACCCGACAATGGGACAGGCCAGACTATGGCTACACCTTC.

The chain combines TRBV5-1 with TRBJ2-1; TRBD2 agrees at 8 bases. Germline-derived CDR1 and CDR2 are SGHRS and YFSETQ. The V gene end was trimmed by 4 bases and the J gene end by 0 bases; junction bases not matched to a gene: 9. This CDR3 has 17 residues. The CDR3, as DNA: TGCGCCAGCAGCCCCGACGGGAGCGGGAGCTCCTACAATGAGCAGTTCTTC. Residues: CASSPDGSGSSYNEQFF. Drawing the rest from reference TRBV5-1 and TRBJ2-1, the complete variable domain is KAGVTQTPRYLIKTRGQQVTLSCSPISGHRSVSWYQQTPGQGLQFLFEYFSETQRNKGNFPGRFSGRQFSNSRSEMNVSTLELGDSALYLCASSPDGSGSSYNEQFFGPGTRLTVL.

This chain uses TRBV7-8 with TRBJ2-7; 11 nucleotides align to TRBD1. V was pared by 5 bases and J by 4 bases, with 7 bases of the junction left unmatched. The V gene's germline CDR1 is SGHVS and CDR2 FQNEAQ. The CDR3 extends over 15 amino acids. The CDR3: CASSPSRDRGYEQYF. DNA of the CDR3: TGTGCCAGCAGCCCCTCCCGGGACAGGGGGTACGAGCAGTACTTC.

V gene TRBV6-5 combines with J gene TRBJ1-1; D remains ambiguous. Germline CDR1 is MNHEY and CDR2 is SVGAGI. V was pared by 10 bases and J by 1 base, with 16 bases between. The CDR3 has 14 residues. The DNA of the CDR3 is TGTGCCACCCGGTTTGGGCAGGCGAACACTGAAGCTTTCTTT. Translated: CATRFGQANTEAFF.

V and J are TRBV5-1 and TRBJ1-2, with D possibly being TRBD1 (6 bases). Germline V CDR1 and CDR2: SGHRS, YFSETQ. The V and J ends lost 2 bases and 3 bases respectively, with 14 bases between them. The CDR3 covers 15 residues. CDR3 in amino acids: CASSFSTGRDYGYTF. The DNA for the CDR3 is TGCGCCAGCAGCTTTAGTACAGGGAGAGACTATGGCTACACCTTC.

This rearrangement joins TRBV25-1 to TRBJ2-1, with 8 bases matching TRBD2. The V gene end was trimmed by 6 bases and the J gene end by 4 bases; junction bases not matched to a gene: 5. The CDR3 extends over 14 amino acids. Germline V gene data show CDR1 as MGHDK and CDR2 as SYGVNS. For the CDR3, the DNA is TGTGCCAGCAGGGGGAGCGGGGGTTACAATGAGCAGTTCTTC. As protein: CASRGSGGYNEQFF.

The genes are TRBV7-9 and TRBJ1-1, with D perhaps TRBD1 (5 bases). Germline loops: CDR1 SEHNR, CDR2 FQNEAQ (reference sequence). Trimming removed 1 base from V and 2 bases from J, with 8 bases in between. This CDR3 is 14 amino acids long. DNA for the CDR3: TGTGCCAGCAGCTTAGATCAGGGAAACACTGAAGCTTTCTTT. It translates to CASSLDQGNTEAFF.